Here is one TCR beta chain with its context. The germline V gene encodes CDR1 LNHDA and CDR2 SQIVND (reference sequence). Trimming removed 5 bases at V and 8 bases at J, with 18 bases between. The CDR3 covers 15 residues. Some clones are missing from TCRdb's copy, which holds only in-frame ones; the method was immunoSEQ multiplex PCR. The sample contains roughly 120,000 clones, roughly 90% of which appear only once. This specimen comes from a study of T cell responses to AZD1222 COVID-19 vaccine. The gene calls are TRBV19 and TRBJ1-4; unclear D gene. The TCR was taken from an adult in good health. Sample: peripheral blood, taken on day 0 of AZD1222 vaccination. CDR3 coding DNA: TGTGCCAGTAGTCCCCGGCTTACATTAGGGGAAAAACTGTTTTTT. This encodes CASSPRLTLGEKLFF. Full variable domain (outside the CDR3, taken from reference TRBV19 and TRBJ1-4): DGGITQSPKYLFRKEGQNVTLSCEQNLNHDAMYWYRQDPGQGLRLIYYSQIVNDFQKGDIAEGYSVSREKKESFPLTVTSAQKNPTAFYLCASSPRLTLGEKLFFGSGTQLSVL.